These T cell receptor beta chains were read from a single sample in a study of response to subunit inactivated influenza vaccine. TCRdb re-analysed the RT-PCR reads in MiXCR, keeping a single row per CDR3 protein. The data contain fewer than 250,000 distinct CDR3 sequences, approximately 15% of them singletons. The input for sequencing was CD8+ T cells sorted from PBMCs, taken roughly 5 days after vaccination. Receptor source: a man aged 50 to 59 who received an inactivated influenza vaccine. Each CDR3 is given with its conserved first and last residue. D genes are given only for firm matches. Clone size is given for some rows only: seen once, a few or many times, or a class if the clone is expanded.

few,NA,TRBV7-9,TRBJ2-2,TGTGCCAGCAGCCCGGGTCGGGGCACCGGGGAGCTGTTTTTT,CASSPGRGTGELFF
few,NA,TRBV6-2/TRBV6-3,TRBJ2-3,TGTGCCAGCAGCCTTAATCTACGGGATACGCAGTATTTT,CASSLNLRDTQYF
few,NA,TRBV7-9,TRBJ1-5,TGTGCCAGCAGCTTAGCACCGCCAGATAGCAATCAGCCCCAGCATTTT,CASSLAPPDSNQPQHF
NA,NA,TRBV12-3/TRBV12-4,TRBJ1-6,TGTGCCAGCAATCTGCATACTAATTCACCCCTCCACTTT,CASNLHTNSPLHF
NA,TRBD1,TRBV20-1,TRBJ1-4,TGCAGTGCTAGAGATCCGATCTGGGACAGGGGCGAAAAACTGTTTTTT,CSARDPIWDRGEKLFF
NA,NA,TRBV12-3/TRBV12-4,TRBJ2-3,TGTGCCAGCTGGGGGACGGCCACAGATACGCAGTATTTT,CASWGTATDTQYF
many,TRBD2,TRBV4-3,TRBJ2-1,TGCGCCAGCAGCCAAGACCCAGCGGGAGCGTACAATGAGCAGTTCTTC,CASSQDPAGAYNEQFF
NA,TRBD2,TRBV7-3,TRBJ2-1,TGTGCCAGCAGCTTGGACATAGCGGGAGGGTACAATGAGCAGTTCTTC,CASSLDIAGGYNEQFF
NA,TRBD2,TRBV27,TRBJ2-7,TGTGTCAGCAGTTTATTTCCTAGCGGATCCTACGAGCAGTACTTC,CVSSLFPSGSYEQYF
few,NA,TRBV4-3,TRBJ2-7,TGCGCCAGCAAGGGCCCGCGGGGTAGGTCCTACGAGCAGTACTTC,CASKGPRGRSYEQYF
NA,NA,TRBV28,TRBJ2-1,TGTGCCAGCAATATGGGTAGGGTTGGTAATGAGCAGTTCTTC,CASNMGRVGNEQFF
NA,TRBD1,TRBV11-2,TRBJ1-2,TGTGCCAGCAGCTTCGGGGACAGGACCTATGGCTACACCTTC,CASSFGDRTYGYTF
NA,TRBD2,TRBV6-2/TRBV6-3,TRBJ2-1,TGTGCCAGCAGTTATCCGACTAGCGGGGGGACCAATGAGCAGTTCTTC,CASSYPTSGGTNEQFF
NA,NA,TRBV15,TRBJ2-5,TGTGCCACCAGCAGAGAGGGAGTCCAAGAGACCCAGTACTTC,CATSREGVQETQYF
few,TRBD2,TRBV3-1,TRBJ2-2,TGTGCCAGCAGCCATGGACTAAGAAGCGGGGGACGTTCCGGGGAGCTGTTTTTT,CASSHGLRSGGRSGELFF
NA,TRBD2,TRBV7-3,TRBJ2-7,TGTGCCAGCAGCTCTCAGGGAGGGGACGAGCAGTACTTC,CASSSQGGDEQYF
NA,TRBD2,TRBV7-9,TRBJ2-5,TGTGCCAGCAGCTTAAGAGGGCCGGGACTACAAGAGACCCAGTACTTC,CASSLRGPGLQETQYF
NA,TRBD2,TRBV4-3,TRBJ2-1,TGCGCCAGCAGCCAAGCCGCGACTAGCGGGACCTACAATGAGCAGTTCTTC,CASSQAATSGTYNEQFF
few,NA,TRBV7-9,TRBJ2-1,TGTGCCAGCAGCTCGTTGGGGAACAGTGTCCGACACAATGAGCAGTTCTTC,CASSSLGNSVRHNEQFF
few,TRBD1,TRBV19,TRBJ2-1,TGTGCCAGTAGTATAATCGACAGGGGGAGACCAGATGTCTACAATGAGCAGTTCTTC,CASSIIDRGRPDVYNEQFF
few,TRBD1,TRBV25-1,TRBJ2-7,TGTGCCAGCAGAAACGACAGGGGCGAGCAGTACTTC,CASRNDRGEQYF
NA,TRBD1,TRBV5-1,TRBJ2-3,TGCGCCAGCAGCGGGAGGGACAGGGGGCCTGATACGCAGTATTTT,CASSGRDRGPDTQYF
many,NA,TRBV4-2,TRBJ2-5,TGTGCCAGCAGCCAAGGTGGGACGGGACAAGAGACCCAGTACTTC,CASSQGGTGQETQYF
NA,TRBD1,TRBV28,TRBJ2-5,TGTGCCAGCAATCTACAGGGGGCCGAGGAGACCCAGTACTTC,CASNLQGAEETQYF
few,NA,TRBV3-1,TRBJ2-1,TGTGCCAGCAGCCAGGGAGTGGGGGTCTTCAATGAGCAGTTCTTC,CASSQGVGVFNEQFF
NA,TRBD2,TRBV7-9,TRBJ2-3,TGTGCCAGCAGCTCCCCGACTAGCGGGATGTTACAAGATACGCAGTATTTT,CASSSPTSGMLQDTQYF
few,NA,TRBV4-1,TRBJ2-1,TGCGCCAGCAGCCAGCAAACCGGGAGAGCAAATGAGCAGTTCTTC,CASSQQTGRANEQFF
many,TRBD1,TRBV20-1,TRBJ2-7,TGCAGTGCTAGGCCCCTCCGGACAGGGTCCATCTACGAGCAGTACTTC,CSARPLRTGSIYEQYF
NA,NA,TRBV3-1,TRBJ2-1,TGTGCCAGCAGCCAAGTCGGTGCCGGTGAGCAGTTCTTC,CASSQVGAGEQFF
many,NA,TRBV12-3/TRBV12-4,TRBJ2-1,TGTGCCAGCAGTCTCCGGGTGCCCTACAATGAGCAGTTCTTC,CASSLRVPYNEQFF
many,NA,TRBV27,TRBJ2-1,TGTGCCAGCAGTTTATCTCATACCTCCTACAATGAGCAGTTCTTC,CASSLSHTSYNEQFF
many,NA,TRBV7-9,TRBJ2-2,TGTGCCAGCAGTTTAGTAGGAGCGAACACCGGGGAGCTGTTTTTT,CASSLVGANTGELFF
NA,NA,TRBV6-2/TRBV6-3,TRBJ2-2,TGTGCCAGCAGTTACTTCTCCCTGTCTACGGGGGAGCTGTTTTTT,CASSYFSLSTGELFF
many,TRBD2,TRBV10-3,TRBJ2-1,TGTGCCATCAGTGAGCCGGGACTAGCGGGAACTGAGCAGTTCTTC,CAISEPGLAGTEQFF
NA,TRBD2,TRBV10-3,TRBJ2-7,TGTGCATCCCGGCATCCGGGCGGGACTAAAGCCTACGAGCAGTACTTC,CASRHPGGTKAYEQYF
NA,NA,TRBV29-1,TRBJ2-7,TGCAGCGTTTCGGATTTCATCCTCTACGAGCAGTACTTC,CSVSDFILYEQYF
NA,NA,TRBV4-3,TRBJ1-1,TGCGCCAGCAGCCAAGATGCCCCCTACGACACTGAAGCTTTCTTT,CASSQDAPYDTEAFF
once,NA,TRBV10-3,TRBJ1-5,TGTGCCATCAGTGAGTCAGACGGGGTTGGTCAGCCCCATCATTTT,CAISESDGVGQPHHF
few,TRBD1,TRBV5-1,TRBJ2-5,TGCGCCAGCAGCTTGGCCGACAGGGGGGTTTGGCAAGAGACCCAGTACTTC,CASSLADRGVWQETQYF
few,NA,TRBV27,TRBJ2-3,TGTGCCAGCAGAAGTAATCCCCTGAACGGTACAGATACGCAGTATTTT,CASRSNPLNGTDTQYF
NA,NA,TRBV24-1,TRBJ2-2,TGTGCCACCAGTGATTTTCCCGGGGAGCTGTTTTTT,CATSDFPGELFF
few,NA,TRBV6-2/TRBV6-3,TRBJ2-7,TGTGCCAGCAGTTACTCCCAAGATTACGAGCAGTACTTC,CASSYSQDYEQYF
few,TRBD2,TRBV29-1,TRBJ2-7,TGCAGCGTTGAAGAAAGAGCTAGCGGGAACACCTACGAGCAGTACTTC,CSVEERASGNTYEQYF
many,TRBD1,TRBV20-1,TRBJ2-2,TGCAGTGCTAGTCCGGGACAGGACCCCACCGGGGAGCTGTTTTTT,CSASPGQDPTGELFF
NA,NA,TRBV9,TRBJ2-7,TGTGCCAGCAGCGTCGGGACGGCGGTGGGGGAGCAGTACTTC,CASSVGTAVGEQYF
NA,TRBD1,TRBV13,TRBJ1-1,TGTGCCAGCAGCTCGGGACAGATGTTTGAAGCTTTCTTT,CASSSGQMFEAFF
many,NA,TRBV7-6,TRBJ2-5,TGTGCCAGCAGCTTAGCGGTTGAGACCCAGTACTTC,CASSLAVETQYF
NA,NA,TRBV7-1,TRBJ2-5,TGTGCCAGCAGCCCCGGGCTGCGCTGCTTTCTCGAGACCCAGTACTTC,CASSPGLRCFLETQYF
NA,NA,TRBV5-6,TRBJ2-3,TGTGCCAGCAGCTTGGACAGGGAGTCTAGCACAGATACGCAGTATTTT,CASSLDRESSTDTQYF
NA,NA,TRBV27,TRBJ2-6,TGTGCCAGCAGTTTATACCCAGGAAGCCCTTCTGGGGCCAACGTCCTGACTTTC,CASSLYPGSPSGANVLTF
NA,NA,TRBV15,TRBJ1-1,TGTGCCACCAGCATACAGACAGGTGAAGCTTTCTTT,CATSIQTGEAFF
NA,TRBD1,TRBV7-9,TRBJ2-7,TGTGCCAGCAGCTTAGGTTATCGGGACAGGAAGGGTGAGCAGTACTTC,CASSLGYRDRKGEQYF
NA,NA,TRBV7-9,TRBJ1-1,TGTGCCAGCAGTCAAGCTCTCGGGGAAGCTTTCTTT,CASSQALGEAFF
many,NA,TRBV7-9,TRBJ2-7,TGTGCCAGCAGCTCAGCCGAGGCCACCCACTACGAGCAGTACTTC,CASSSAEATHYEQYF
NA,TRBD2,TRBV28,TRBJ2-1,TGTGCCAGCGGGGGGGTTGAGAATGAGCAGTTCTTC,CASGGVENEQFF
few,NA,TRBV20-1,TRBJ2-2,TGCAGTGCCACCAGACCGGGTCGCTCCGGGGAGCTGTTTTTT,CSATRPGRSGELFF
few,NA,TRBV7-9,TRBJ2-1,TGTGCCAGCAGCTTAGGTCGGGGGGAGCAGTTCTTC,CASSLGRGEQFF
NA,NA,TRBV7-2,TRBJ1-1,TGTGCCAGCAGCCCCCCCACGGGGTGGACTGAAGCTTTCTTT,CASSPPTGWTEAFF
many,TRBD1,TRBV7-8,TRBJ2-7,TGTGCCAGCAGCCCAGGGGGCCGAACCTACGAGCAGTACTTC,CASSPGGRTYEQYF